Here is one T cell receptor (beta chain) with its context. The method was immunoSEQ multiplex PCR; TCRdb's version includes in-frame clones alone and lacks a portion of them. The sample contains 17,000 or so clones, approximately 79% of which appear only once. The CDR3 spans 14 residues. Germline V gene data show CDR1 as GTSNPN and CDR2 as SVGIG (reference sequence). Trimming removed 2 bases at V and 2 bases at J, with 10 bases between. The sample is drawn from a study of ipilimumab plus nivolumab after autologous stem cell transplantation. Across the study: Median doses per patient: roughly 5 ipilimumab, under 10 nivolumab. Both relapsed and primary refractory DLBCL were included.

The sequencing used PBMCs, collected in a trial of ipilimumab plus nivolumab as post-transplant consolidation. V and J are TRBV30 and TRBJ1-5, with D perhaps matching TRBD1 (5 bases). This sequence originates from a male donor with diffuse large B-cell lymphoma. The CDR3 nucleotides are TGTGCCTGGAGTCCAGGGTTCGGCAATCAGCCCCAGCATTTT. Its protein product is CAWSPGFGNQPQHF.